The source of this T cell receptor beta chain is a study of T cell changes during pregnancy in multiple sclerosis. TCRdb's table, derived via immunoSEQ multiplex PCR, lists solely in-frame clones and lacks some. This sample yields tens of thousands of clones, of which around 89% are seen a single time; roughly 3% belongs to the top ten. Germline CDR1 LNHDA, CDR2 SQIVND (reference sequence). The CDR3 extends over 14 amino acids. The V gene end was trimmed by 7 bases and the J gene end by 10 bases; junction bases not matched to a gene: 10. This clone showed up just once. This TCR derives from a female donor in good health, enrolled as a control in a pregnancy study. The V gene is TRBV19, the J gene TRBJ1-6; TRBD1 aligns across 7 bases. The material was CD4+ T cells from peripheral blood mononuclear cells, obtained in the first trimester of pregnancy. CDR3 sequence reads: CASKIDRVGSPLHF. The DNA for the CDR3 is TGTGCCAGTAAAATTGACAGGGTTGGCTCACCCCTCCACTTT.